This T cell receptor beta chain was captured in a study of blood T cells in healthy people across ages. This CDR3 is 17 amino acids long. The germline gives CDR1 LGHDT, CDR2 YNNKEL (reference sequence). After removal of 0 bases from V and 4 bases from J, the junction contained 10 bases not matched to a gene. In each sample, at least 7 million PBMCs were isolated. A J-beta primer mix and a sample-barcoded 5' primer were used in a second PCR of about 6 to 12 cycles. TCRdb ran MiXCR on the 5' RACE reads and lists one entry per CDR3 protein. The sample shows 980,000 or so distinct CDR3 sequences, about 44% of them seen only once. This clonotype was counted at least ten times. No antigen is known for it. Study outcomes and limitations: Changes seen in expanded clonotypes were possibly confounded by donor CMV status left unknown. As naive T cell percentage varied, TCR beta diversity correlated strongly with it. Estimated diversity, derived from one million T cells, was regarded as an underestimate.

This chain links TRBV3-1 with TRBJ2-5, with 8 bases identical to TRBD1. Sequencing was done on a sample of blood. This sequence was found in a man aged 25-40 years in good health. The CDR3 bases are TGTGCCAGCAGCCAAGATCCCAGACAGGGGACTGGAGAGACCCAGTACTTC. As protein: CASSQDPRQGTGETQYF.